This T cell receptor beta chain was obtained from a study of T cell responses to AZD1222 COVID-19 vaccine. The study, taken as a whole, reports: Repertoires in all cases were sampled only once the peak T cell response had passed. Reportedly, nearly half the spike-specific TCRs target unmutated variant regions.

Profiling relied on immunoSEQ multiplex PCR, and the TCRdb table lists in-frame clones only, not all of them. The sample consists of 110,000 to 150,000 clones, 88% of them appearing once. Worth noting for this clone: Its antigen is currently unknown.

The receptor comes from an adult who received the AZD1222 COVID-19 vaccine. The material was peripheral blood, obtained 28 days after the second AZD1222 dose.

The CDR3 DNA follows: TGTGCCAGCAGCTCCCGGAGGTGGTCAGGGGGGCGAGGAGTTGAAAAACTGTTTTTT. Encoded protein: CASSSRRWSGGRGVEKLFF. The gene calls are TRBV7-8 and TRBJ1-4; TRBD1 agrees at 7 bases. Germline lookup yields CDR1 SGHVS and CDR2 FQNEAQ. CDR3 length equals 19 residues. The trim removed 4 bases at V and 7 bases at J, leaving 21 bases unmatched.